Presented here are 4 T cell receptor beta chains from one specimen sequenced in a study of cytomegalovirus exposure and HLA in healthy donors. PCR was performed using 60 Vbeta and 13 Jbeta primers. Method: immunoSEQ multiplex PCR; TCRdb's copy keeps in-frame clones and lacks some. Here the sample spans about 140,000 clones, about 75% being singletons. The sample was PBMCs. All receptors derive from a woman aged 30 to 39 in good health and CMV-seronegative.

V and J are TRBV29-1 and TRBJ2-2; 12 bases map to TRBD2. Germline V gene lookup returns CDR1 SQVTM and CDR2 ANQGSEA. This CDR3 has 14 residues. The V segment lost 6 bases and the J segment 7 bases; nucleotides outside the gene matches: 6. The DNA for the CDR3 is TGCAGCGTAGAGACTAGCGGGGGCGGCGGGGAGCTGTTTTTT. This sequence encodes CSVETSGGGGELFF.

The chain couples TRBV6-1 to TRBJ1-5, with D possibly TRBD1 on 6 matching bases. Germline CDR1 MNHNS, CDR2 SASEGT. This CDR3 contains 13 residues. V was shortened by 6 bases and J by 4 bases, with 10 bases between the two germline ends. Written as DNA, the CDR3 is TGTGCCAGCAGGGGCACAGGGAATCAGCCCCAGCATTTT. Amino acids: CASRGTGNQPQHF.

This clone turned up a few times. The CDR3 sequence: CASSPTSGGTYNEQFF. In DNA, the CDR3 is TGTGCCAGCTCACCGACTAGCGGGGGGACCTACAATGAGCAGTTCTTC. V is TRBV18 and J is TRBJ2-1; 13 bases fit TRBD2. V was pared by 3 bases and J by 2 bases, with 1 base of the junction left unmatched. Germline CDR1 and CDR2: KGHSH and LQKENI. This CDR3 is built from 16 residues.

This chain joins TRBV7-3 and TRBJ2-2; weak D call: TRBD1 (5 bases). Germline loops: CDR1 SGHTA, CDR2 FQGTGA. With 2 bases removed from V and 2 bases from J, the gap between germline ends came to 12 bases. The CDR3 contains 16 residues. The CDR3 region has the DNA TGTGCCAGCAGCTTAGGTGGACACGCAAACACCGGGGAGCTGTTTTTT. This encodes CASSLGGHANTGELFF. Full variable domain (remainder filled in from reference TRBV7-3 and TRBJ2-2): GAGVSQTPSNKVTEKGKYVELRCDPISGHTALYWYRQSLGQGPEFLIYFQGTGAADDSGLPNDRFFAVRPEGSVSTLKIQRTERGDSAVYLCASSLGGHANTGELFFGEGSRLTVL.